This T cell receptor beta chain was sequenced for a study of T cells in Graves' hyperthyroidism and ophthalmopathy. With regard to this clonotype: Its specificity is not known. Relative to the germline gene, one junction end is altered; a read error may explain this.

Germline-derived CDR1 and CDR2 are SGHRS and YFSETQ. This CDR3 region has 18 residues. RNA transcripts yielded amplified TCR beta CDR3 regions. A set of HTBI primers served as the primers for a first-round RT-PCR of the TCR CDR3. TCRdb reprocessed the multiplex PCR reads with MiXCR, giving one entry per CDR3 protein. This table has 500,000 or so distinct CDR3 sequences, roughly 15% appearing once. Based on clinical symptoms, serum thyroxine and TRAb, thyroid ultrasound and orbital computed tomography, diagnoses were reached. Cells are PBMCs isolated from about 10 ml of fresh blood. Study outcomes and limitations: The model made its ophthalmopathy prediction, and onset followed a median approximately 6.5 months later. Within blood appeared most thyroid clonotypes that had expanded above 0.001.

The rearrangement links TRBV5-1 to TRBJ1-2; 11 nucleotides line up with TRBD1. The origin of this receptor is a woman aged 30 to 39 with Graves' ophthalmopathy. The specimen sequenced was blood. The CDR3 loop reads CASSSTGTGGPDNYGCTF. DNA of the CDR3: TGCGCCAGCAGCTCAACCGGGACAGGGGGGCCAGATAACTATGGCTGCACCTTC.